The rows below give T cell receptor beta chains drawn from one sample of a study of identical twins. TCRdb ran MiXCR on the 5' RACE reads and lists one entry per CDR3 protein. There are fewer than 650,000 distinct CDR3 sequences in the sample; roughly 9.9% occur only once, and 3% lies in the top ten. In addition, the sample was reused for a study of yellow fever vaccine responses in identical twins.

Sequencing was performed on PBMCs. The receptors come from a woman aged 18-30 years in good health. Both conserved end residues are part of each CDR3. A D gene is named only where the DNA matches it firmly. Rows give clone size only sometimes, using once, few, many, or a class for an expanded clone.

cdr3_length: 18
clone_size: few
v_call: TRBV20-1
d_call: TRBD2
j_call: TRBJ2-3
cdr3_nt: TGCAGTGCTAGAGATCCCAGCGGGACTAGCGCCGTGGGAGATACGCAGTATTTT
cdr3_aa: CSARDPSGTSAVGDTQYF

cdr3_length: 14
clone_size: .
v_call: TRBV18
d_call: .
j_call: TRBJ1-1
cdr3_nt: TGTGCCAGCTCAATACAGAGGGGAAGGACTGAAGCTTTCTTT
cdr3_aa: CASSIQRGRTEAFF

cdr3_length: 16
clone_size: many
v_call: TRBV2
d_call: .
j_call: TRBJ1-6
cdr3_nt: TGTGCCAGCAGTGAATATAAGGCAGTCTATAATTCACCCCTCCACTTT
cdr3_aa: CASSEYKAVYNSPLHF

cdr3_length: 14
clone_size: .
v_call: TRBV10-3
d_call: .
j_call: TRBJ2-1
cdr3_nt: TGTGCCATCAGTGGAGACGCGGACTACAATGAGCAGTTCTTC
cdr3_aa: CAISGDADYNEQFF

cdr3_length: 17
clone_size: many
v_call: TRBV5-1
d_call: TRBD2
j_call: TRBJ2-1
cdr3_nt: TGCGCCAGCAGCTTGTCATCATCCGGGAGGGCCCTCAATGAGCAGTTCTTC
cdr3_aa: CASSLSSSGRALNEQFF

cdr3_length: 14
clone_size: .
v_call: TRBV7-2
d_call: .
j_call: TRBJ2-7
cdr3_nt: TGTGCCAGCAAGCTGACCGCGAGCTCCTACGAGCAGTACTTC
cdr3_aa: CASKLTASSYEQYF

cdr3_length: 14
clone_size: many
v_call: TRBV28
d_call: .
j_call: TRBJ1-1
cdr3_nt: TGTGCCAGCAGTTTGGTCGGACTGAACACTGAAGCTTTCTTT
cdr3_aa: CASSLVGLNTEAFF

cdr3_length: 16
clone_size: many
v_call: TRBV12-3/TRBV12-4
d_call: TRBD1
j_call: TRBJ2-1
cdr3_nt: TGTGCCAGCAGACCGGACCGGGACAGGGGTTACAATGAGCAGTTCTTC
cdr3_aa: CASRPDRDRGYNEQFF

cdr3_length: 13
clone_size: .
v_call: TRBV7-9
d_call: .
j_call: TRBJ2-7
cdr3_nt: TGTGCCAGCAGCCCGCGGACAGTTAGGGAGCAGTACTTC
cdr3_aa: CASSPRTVREQYF

cdr3_length: 18
clone_size: many
v_call: TRBV5-1
d_call: TRBD1
j_call: TRBJ2-7
cdr3_nt: TGCGCCAGCAGCTTAGACCACACCGGGACAGGAATAACCTACGAGCAGTACTTC
cdr3_aa: CASSLDHTGTGITYEQYF

cdr3_length: 11
clone_size: many
v_call: TRBV7-2
d_call: .
j_call: TRBJ2-5
cdr3_nt: TGTGCCAGCAGTCCCCGAGAGACCCAGTACTTC
cdr3_aa: CASSPRETQYF

cdr3_length: 13
clone_size: many
v_call: TRBV5-1
d_call: TRBD1
j_call: TRBJ1-2
cdr3_nt: TGCGCCAGCAGCTTGAGGGACAGCTATGGCTACACCTTC
cdr3_aa: CASSLRDSYGYTF

cdr3_length: 14
clone_size: many
v_call: TRBV30
d_call: .
j_call: TRBJ2-5
cdr3_nt: TGTGCCTGGAGTAGGAAAAAACCTCGGGAGACCCAGTACTTC
cdr3_aa: CAWSRKKPRETQYF

cdr3_length: 13
clone_size: .
v_call: TRBV30
d_call: .
j_call: TRBJ2-2
cdr3_nt: TGTGCCTGGACCGAACAGGGCCCCGGGGAGCTGTTTTTT
cdr3_aa: CAWTEQGPGELFF

cdr3_length: 14
clone_size: .
v_call: TRBV9
d_call: TRBD1
j_call: TRBJ1-2
cdr3_nt: TGTGCCAGCAGCGGATGGACAGGGTCGAGTGGCTACACCTTC
cdr3_aa: CASSGWTGSSGYTF

cdr3_length: 15
clone_size: many
v_call: TRBV4-3
d_call: TRBD1
j_call: TRBJ1-1
cdr3_nt: TGCGCCAGCAGCCCGGACAGGGGATTTCGGACTGAAGCTTTCTTT
cdr3_aa: CASSPDRGFRTEAFF

cdr3_length: 17
clone_size: many
v_call: TRBV24-1
d_call: TRBD2
j_call: TRBJ2-1
cdr3_nt: TGTGCCACCAGTGTTGGGCTAGCGGGGCACATTTACAATGAGCAGTTCTTC
cdr3_aa: CATSVGLAGHIYNEQFF

cdr3_length: 11
clone_size: .
v_call: TRBV20-1
d_call: .
j_call: TRBJ2-7
cdr3_nt: TGCAGTGCCGCTCCGGCAGACGAGCAGTACTTC
cdr3_aa: CSAAPADEQYF

cdr3_length: 16
clone_size: many
v_call: TRBV25-1
d_call: .
j_call: TRBJ2-7
cdr3_nt: TGTGCCAGCAGTGATCTTTCCTCTGCCTCCGGGTCCGAGCAGTACTTC
cdr3_aa: CASSDLSSASGSEQYF

cdr3_length: 17
clone_size: many
v_call: TRBV4-3
d_call: TRBD1
j_call: TRBJ2-3
cdr3_nt: TGCGCCAGCAGCCAAGTCCCCTATGGACAGGGCCTCGATACGCAGTATTTT
cdr3_aa: CASSQVPYGQGLDTQYF

cdr3_length: 15
clone_size: .
v_call: TRBV23-1
d_call: .
j_call: TRBJ2-1
cdr3_nt: TGCGCCAGCAGTCAATCGGCAGGGTATTCCAATGAGCAGTTCTTC
cdr3_aa: CASSQSAGYSNEQFF

cdr3_length: 13
clone_size: .
v_call: TRBV6-1
d_call: .
j_call: TRBJ1-5
cdr3_nt: TGTGCCAGCAGTGAATTATGGGATCAGCCCCAGCATTTT
cdr3_aa: CASSELWDQPQHF

cdr3_length: 15
clone_size: .
v_call: TRBV27
d_call: TRBD1
j_call: TRBJ2-7
cdr3_nt: TGTGCCAGCAGTTTTCAACGGACAGGGGAGGCCGAGCAGTACTTC
cdr3_aa: CASSFQRTGEAEQYF

cdr3_length: 13
clone_size: few
v_call: TRBV7-6
d_call: .
j_call: TRBJ2-7
cdr3_nt: TGTGCCAGCAGCCCGGCGGGTCCCTACGAGCAGTACTTC
cdr3_aa: CASSPAGPYEQYF

cdr3_length: 13
clone_size: few
v_call: TRBV5-5
d_call: .
j_call: TRBJ2-7
cdr3_nt: TGTGCCAGCAGCCCGGACGACTCCTACGAGCAGTACTTC
cdr3_aa: CASSPDDSYEQYF

cdr3_length: 17
clone_size: many
v_call: TRBV4-2
d_call: TRBD2
j_call: TRBJ2-3
cdr3_nt: TGTGCCAGCAGCCACACTATTGGACTAGTAGTCGCAGATACGCAGTATTTT
cdr3_aa: CASSHTIGLVVADTQYF

cdr3_length: 14
clone_size: few
v_call: TRBV6-1
d_call: TRBD2
j_call: TRBJ2-1
cdr3_nt: TGTGCCAGTTGTAGCGGGGGACACTACAATGAGCAGTTCTTC
cdr3_aa: CASCSGGHYNEQFF

cdr3_length: 15
clone_size: .
v_call: TRBV10-3
d_call: TRBD2
j_call: TRBJ2-1
cdr3_nt: TGTGCCATCAGTGAGCGTCTAGCGGGAGTTAATGAGCAGTTCTTC
cdr3_aa: CAISERLAGVNEQFF

cdr3_length: 14
clone_size: few
v_call: TRBV7-9
d_call: .
j_call: TRBJ2-1
cdr3_nt: TGTGCCAGCAGCCCAAAAGCGCCCTACAATGAGCAGTTCTTC
cdr3_aa: CASSPKAPYNEQFF

cdr3_length: 13
clone_size: few
v_call: TRBV7-9
d_call: .
j_call: TRBJ2-1
cdr3_nt: TGTGCCAGCAGCTTAGGGGAGAACAATGAGCAGTTCTTC
cdr3_aa: CASSLGENNEQFF

cdr3_length: 13
clone_size: .
v_call: TRBV20-1
d_call: .
j_call: TRBJ2-7
cdr3_nt: TGCAGTACCTCTTGGGGCCATACCTCGGAGCAGTACTTC
cdr3_aa: CSTSWGHTSEQYF

cdr3_length: 17
clone_size: few
v_call: TRBV4-1
d_call: TRBD2
j_call: TRBJ2-1
cdr3_nt: TGCGCCAGCAGCCAAGAATGGGCACTAGCGGGGGCCAATGAGCAGTTCTTC
cdr3_aa: CASSQEWALAGANEQFF

cdr3_length: 15
clone_size: .
v_call: TRBV20-1
d_call: TRBD2
j_call: TRBJ2-3
cdr3_nt: TGCAGTGCTTATACCGGGACTAGCAACACAGATACGCAGTATTTT
cdr3_aa: CSAYTGTSNTDTQYF

cdr3_length: 17
clone_size: .
v_call: TRBV6-1
d_call: .
j_call: TRBJ2-1
cdr3_nt: TGTGCCAGCAGACCCTCGGTTCCGGGTTTTGGCTACAATGAGCAGTTCTTC
cdr3_aa: CASRPSVPGFGYNEQFF

cdr3_length: 12
clone_size: few
v_call: TRBV7-2
d_call: TRBD1
j_call: TRBJ2-5
cdr3_nt: TGTGCCAGTGCAGGGGGATACTTGACCCAGTACTTC
cdr3_aa: CASAGGYLTQYF

cdr3_length: 16
clone_size: few
v_call: TRBV6-1
d_call: .
j_call: TRBJ1-6
cdr3_nt: TGTGCCAGCAGCCTCCCAGCGGTAGCGGAAAATTCACCCCTCCACTTT
cdr3_aa: CASSLPAVAENSPLHF

cdr3_length: 15
clone_size: .
v_call: TRBV7-2
d_call: TRBD2
j_call: TRBJ2-1
cdr3_nt: TGTGCCAGCAGCTCCACTAGCGGGGGGGGCTCAGAGCAGTTCTTC
cdr3_aa: CASSSTSGGGSEQFF

cdr3_length: 14
clone_size: few
v_call: TRBV6-1
d_call: TRBD2
j_call: TRBJ2-3
cdr3_nt: TGTGACTCTCTGCGGGAGGGCCTAACAGATACGCAGTATTTT
cdr3_aa: CDSLREGLTDTQYF

cdr3_length: 13
clone_size: .
v_call: TRBV7-2
d_call: .
j_call: TRBJ2-5
cdr3_nt: TGTGCCAGCAGCACCCGGGGGAAAGAGACCCAGTACTTC
cdr3_aa: CASSTRGKETQYF